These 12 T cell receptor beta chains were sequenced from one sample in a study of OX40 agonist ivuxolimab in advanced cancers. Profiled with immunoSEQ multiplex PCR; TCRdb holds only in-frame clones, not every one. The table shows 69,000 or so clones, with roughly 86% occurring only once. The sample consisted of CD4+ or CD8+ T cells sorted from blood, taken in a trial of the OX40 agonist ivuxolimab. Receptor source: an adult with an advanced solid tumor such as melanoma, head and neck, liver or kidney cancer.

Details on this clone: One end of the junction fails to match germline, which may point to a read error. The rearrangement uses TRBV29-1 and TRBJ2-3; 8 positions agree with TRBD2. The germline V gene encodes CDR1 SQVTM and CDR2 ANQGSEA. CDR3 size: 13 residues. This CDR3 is CSVVPPGLGRVNF. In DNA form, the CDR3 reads TGCAGCGTAGTTCCCCCGGGACTAGGACGAGTGAATTTT.

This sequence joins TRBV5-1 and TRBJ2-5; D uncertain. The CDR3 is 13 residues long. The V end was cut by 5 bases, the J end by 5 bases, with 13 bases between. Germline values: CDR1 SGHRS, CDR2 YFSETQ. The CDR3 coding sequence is TGCGCCAGCAGACCTGAAGTAGCTGAGACCCAGTACTTC. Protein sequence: CASRPEVAETQYF. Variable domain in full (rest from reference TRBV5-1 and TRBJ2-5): KAGVTQTPRYLIKTRGQQVTLSCSPISGHRSVSWYQQTPGQGLQFLFEYFSETQRNKGNFPGRFSGRQFSNSRSEMNVSTLELGDSALYLCASRPEVAETQYFGPGTRLLVL.

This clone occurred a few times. The CDR3 reads CASSSYNGGNTIYF. The CDR3, as DNA: TGTGCCAGCAGCTCCTACAACGGAGGTAACACCATATATTTT. This chain connects TRBV7-9 to TRBJ1-3; D is unclear. The CDR3 is made up of 14 amino acids. With 4 bases removed from V and 7 bases from J, the gap between germline ends came to 14 bases. Germline CDR1 SEHNR, CDR2 FQNEAQ (reference sequence).

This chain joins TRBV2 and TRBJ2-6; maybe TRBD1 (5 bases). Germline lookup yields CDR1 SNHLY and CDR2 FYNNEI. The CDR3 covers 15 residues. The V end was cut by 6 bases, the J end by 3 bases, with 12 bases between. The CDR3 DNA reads TGTGCCAGCAGAGCTTCAGGGAATGGGGCCAACGTCCTGACTTTC. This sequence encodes CASRASGNGANVLTF.

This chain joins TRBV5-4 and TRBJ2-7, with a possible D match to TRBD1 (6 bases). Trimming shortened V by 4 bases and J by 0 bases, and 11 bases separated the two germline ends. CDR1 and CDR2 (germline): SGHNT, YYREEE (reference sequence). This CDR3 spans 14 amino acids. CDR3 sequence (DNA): TGTGCCAGCAGCGTGGACAGCAACTCCTACGAGCAGTACTTC. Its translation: CASSVDSNSYEQYF.

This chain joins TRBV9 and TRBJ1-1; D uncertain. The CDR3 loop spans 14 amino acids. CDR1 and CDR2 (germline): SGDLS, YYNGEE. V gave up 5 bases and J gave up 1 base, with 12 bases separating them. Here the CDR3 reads CASSARARNTEAFF. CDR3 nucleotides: TGTGCCAGCAGTGCGCGGGCACGGAACACTGAAGCTTTCTTT.

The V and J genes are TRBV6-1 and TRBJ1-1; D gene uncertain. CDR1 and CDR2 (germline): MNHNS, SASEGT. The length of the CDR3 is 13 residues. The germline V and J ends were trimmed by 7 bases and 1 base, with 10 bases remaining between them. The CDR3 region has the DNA TGTGCCAGCACGTACAGCCCGAACACTGAAGCTTTCTTT. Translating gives CASTYSPNTEAFF.

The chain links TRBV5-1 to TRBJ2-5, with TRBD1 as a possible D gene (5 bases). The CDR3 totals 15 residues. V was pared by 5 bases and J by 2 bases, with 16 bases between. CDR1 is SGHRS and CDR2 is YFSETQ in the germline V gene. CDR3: CASRQQVTPQETQYF. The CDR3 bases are TGCGCCAGCAGACAACAGGTAACTCCACAAGAGACCCAGTACTTC.

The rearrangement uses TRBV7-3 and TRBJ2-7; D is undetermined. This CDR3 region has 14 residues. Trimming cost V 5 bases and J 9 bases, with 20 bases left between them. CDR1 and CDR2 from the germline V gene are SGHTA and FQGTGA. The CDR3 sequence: CASSPDPRATLQYF. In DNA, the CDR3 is TGTGCCAGCAGCCCTGACCCTCGGGCGACGTTGCAGTACTTC.

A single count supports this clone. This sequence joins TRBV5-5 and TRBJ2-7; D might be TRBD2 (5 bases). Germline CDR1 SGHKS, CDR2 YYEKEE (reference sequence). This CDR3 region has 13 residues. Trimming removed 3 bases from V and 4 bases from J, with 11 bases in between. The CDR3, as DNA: TGTGCCAGCAGCTCTAGCACAAATTACGAGCAGTACTTC. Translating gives CASSSSTNYEQYF.

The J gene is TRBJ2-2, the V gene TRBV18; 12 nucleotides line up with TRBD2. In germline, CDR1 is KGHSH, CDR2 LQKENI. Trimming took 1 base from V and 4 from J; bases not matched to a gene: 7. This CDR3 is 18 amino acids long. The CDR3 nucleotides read TGTGCCAGCTCACCACTCGGACTAGCGGGAATAGGCACCGGGGAGCTGTTTTTT. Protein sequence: CASSPLGLAGIGTGELFF.

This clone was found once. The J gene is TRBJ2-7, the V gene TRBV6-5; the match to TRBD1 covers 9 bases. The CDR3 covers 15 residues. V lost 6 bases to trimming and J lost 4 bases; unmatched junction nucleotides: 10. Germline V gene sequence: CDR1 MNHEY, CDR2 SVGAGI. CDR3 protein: CASRVNGQGTYEQYF. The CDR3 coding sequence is TGTGCCAGCAGGGTAAACGGACAGGGGACGTACGAGCAGTACTTC.